This entry lists 11 T cell receptor beta chains sequenced from one sample in a study of memory CD8 T cells in hepatitis C reinfection. Libraries were prepared by immunoSEQ multiplex PCR; TCRdb keeps only in-frame clonotypes and omits some of them. The table records around 45,000 clones, 80% to 90% of them present only once. Time point indicated: late/post reinfection, 12 to 24 weeks after detection. The sorted cells went straight to TCR sequencing with no prior in vitro expansion. The sequencing input was naive CD8+ T cells sorted from blood. The receptors derive from a man aged 18-30 years with hepatitis C virus infection.

The chain employs TRBV7-9 and TRBJ2-5; a weak D match, TRBD2 (6 bases). The CDR3 is made up of 14 amino acids. Trimming took 7 bases from V and 9 from J, leaving 21 bases between them. CDR1 is SEHNR, CDR2 FQNEAQ, per germline (reference sequence). This CDR3 reads CASNSPRDFGAQYF. The CDR3 DNA sequence: TGTGCCAGCAACTCCCCTAGGGACTTCGGAGCCCAGTACTTC.

The J gene is TRBJ2-1, the V gene TRBV19; TRBD2 might be the D (6 bases). From germline, CDR1 is LNHDA and CDR2 SQIVND (reference sequence). This CDR3 spans 16 amino acids. With 3 bases removed from V and 0 bases from J, the gap between germline ends came to 12 bases. CDR3 sequence reads: CASSISDGSSYNEQFF. Written as DNA, the CDR3 is TGTGCCAGTAGTATCTCGGACGGGAGCTCCTACAATGAGCAGTTCTTC.

The chain uses TRBV6-5 and TRBJ1-4; 9 positions agree with TRBD1. The junction had 8 bases not matched to a gene; V was cut back by 7 bases and J by 8 bases. The CDR3 contains 14 residues. Germline V CDR1 and CDR2: MNHEY, SVGAGI. This chain's CDR3 is CASKSGQGKEKLFF. In nucleotides, the CDR3 is TGTGCCAGCAAATCGGGACAGGGAAAGGAAAAACTGTTTTTT.

The chain is built from TRBV5-5 and TRBJ1-1, with D maybe TRBD1 (6 bases). Germline V gives CDR1 SGHKS, CDR2 YYEKEE (reference sequence). V gave up 4 bases and J gave up 1 base, with 17 bases separating them. The CDR3 is 16 amino acids. Here the CDR3 DNA reads TGTGCCAGCAGCCCCGGACGGACAGTTAAGAACACTGAAGCTTTCTTT. Amino acid sequence: CASSPGRTVKNTEAFF.

The chain couples TRBV4-1 to TRBJ2-3, with D possibly matching TRBD2 (6 bases). The V and J ends lost 3 bases and 8 bases respectively, with 18 bases between them. The length of the CDR3 is 15 residues. CDR1 and CDR2 (germline): MGHRA, YSYEKL. CDR3 nucleotide sequence: TGCGCCAGCAGCCAGCGGGACTCCCTTGCCAGTACGCAGTATTTT. Encoded protein: CASSQRDSLASTQYF.

This clone was counted a single time. The chain employs TRBV5-1 and TRBJ2-1, with D perhaps TRBD1 (6 bases). This CDR3 is built from 15 residues. The ends were cut back, 4 bases at V and 2 bases at J, with 13 bases in the middle. The germline V gene encodes CDR1 SGHRS and CDR2 YFSETQ. In nucleotides, the CDR3 is TGCGCCAGCAGCCATAGGGGGTCCACCTACAATGAGCAGTTCTTC. Translation gives CASSHRGSTYNEQFF.

The chain employs TRBV6-5 and TRBJ2-6; the D gene is possibly TRBD1 (5 bases). The length of the CDR3 is 13 residues. Germline V lookup: CDR1 MNHEY, CDR2 SVGAGI. Trimming cost V 6 bases and J 4 bases, with 7 bases left between them. The CDR3: CASRRTGANVLTF. DNA for the CDR3: TGTGCCAGCAGGCGGACAGGGGCCAACGTCCTGACTTTC.

The chain is built from TRBV4-1 and TRBJ2-2; 7 nucleotides match TRBD1. Unmatched junction bases numbered 4, after V lost 0 bases and J lost 0 bases. This CDR3 contains 17 residues. Per germline, CDR1 MGHRA and CDR2 YSYEKL. The CDR3: CASSQDQGGTNTGELFF. CDR3 nucleotide sequence: TGCGCCAGCAGCCAAGACCAAGGGGGCACGAACACCGGGGAGCTGTTTTTT.

In its sample, this clone was seen once. V gene TRBV19 combines with J gene TRBJ1-5, with a tentative D call TRBD1 (6 bases). Deletions cut 10 bases from V and 1 base from J, with 14 bases between. The CDR3 sequence is 14 residues long. The germline V gene has CDR1 LNHDA and CDR2 SQIVND (reference sequence). CDR3 DNA sequence: TGTGCCACAAGTAGGGGGTCAAGCAATCAGCCCCAGCATTTT. Encoded protein: CATSRGSSNQPQHF.

Comment on this clone: One end of the junction varies from germline; a read error may be responsible. The same CDR3 can be traced to other DNA sequences in this sample. The chain has TRBV10-3 and TRBJ1-1, with 8 bases that match TRBD1. The germline V gene has CDR1 ENHRY and CDR2 SYGVKD. CDR3 length: 15 residues. CDR3 bases: TGTGCCATCAGTGACCCAACAGGGGGTCGGACTGAGGCTTTCTTT. It yields the protein CAISDPTGGRTEAFF.

The chain links TRBV6-1 to TRBJ1-5, with D possibly being TRBD1 (5 bases). Germline V gene lookup returns CDR1 MNHNS and CDR2 SASEGT. CDR3 length equals 15 residues. Trimming removed 8 bases at V and 0 bases at J, with 14 bases between. CDR3 nucleotide sequence: TGTGCCAGCCGAATTCTGGGGGGTAGCAATCAGCCCCAGCATTTT. Its translation is CASRILGGSNQPQHF.